Listed below are T cell receptor beta chains from one sample, sequenced in a study of cytomegalovirus exposure and HLA in healthy donors. Produced via immunoSEQ multiplex PCR; TCRdb's table is partial and in-frame only. Among about 78,000 clones listed, approximately 77% were seen once. Sequences were obtained from PBMCs. The origin of the receptors is a woman between 40 and 50 years old in good health and CMV-seropositive. CDR3s include the opening cysteine and the closing phenylalanine or tryptophan. A D gene is named only where the DNA matches it firmly. Clone size appears in some rows only: once, few, many, or a class for an expanded clone.

D	size	V	J	CDR3	DNA
.	.	TRBV18	TRBJ2-7	CASSGLQGGYEQYF	TGTGCCAGCTCAGGTCTCCAGGGAGGCTACGAGCAGTACTTC
TRBD1	.	TRBV27	TRBJ1-1	CASKRTGLWNTEAFF	TGTGCCAGCAAGAGGACAGGCTTGTGGAACACTGAAGCTTTCTTT
TRBD2	few	TRBV30	TRBJ2-7	CAWTSGGTSGRARYEQYF	TGTGCCTGGACCTCGGGAGGGACTAGCGGGAGGGCCAGGTACGAGCAGTACTTC
TRBD1	.	TRBV5-1	TRBJ2-7	CASSNNRGLGICEQYF	TGCGCCAGCAGCAATAACAGGGGATTAGGCATTTGCGAGCAGTACTTC
.	.	TRBV6-5	TRBJ1-1	CASSYIGERTEAFF	TGTGCCAGCAGTTACATCGGGGAACGTACTGAAGCTTTCTTT
TRBD1	few	TRBV2	TRBJ1-1	CASRGQGLIPEAFF	TGTGCCAGCAGAGGACAGGGCCTTATCCCTGAAGCTTTCTTT
.	.	TRBV5-4	TRBJ2-1	CASSPGLQYNEQFF	TGTGCCAGCAGCCCGGGACTTCAATACAATGAGCAGTTCTTC
TRBD2	few	TRBV5-1	TRBJ2-7	CASSPGRRGNSYEQYF	TGCGCCAGCAGCCCCGGGAGGCGGGGTAATTCCTACGAGCAGTACTTC
.	.	TRBV19	TRBJ1-6	CASSIGDRTFSPLHF	TGTGCCAGTAGTATAGGAGACAGGACGTTTTCACCCCTCCACTTT
TRBD2	.	TRBV7-6	TRBJ2-3	CASSPTSGGAPDTQYF	TGTGCCAGCAGCCCCACTAGCGGGGGGGCCCCAGATACGCAGTATTTT
.	once	TRBV5-1	TRBJ1-2	CASSTAQGPTNYGYTF	TGCGCCAGCAGCACCGCACAGGGCCCTACTAACTATGGCTACACCTTC
.	.	TRBV5-1	TRBJ1-1	CASSAGENEAFF	TGCGCCAGCAGTGCAGGGGAGAATGAAGCTTTCTTT
.	once	TRBV30	TRBJ2-1	CAWSRDNNEQFF	TGTGCCTGGTCCCGGGACAACAATGAGCAGTTCTTC
.	.	TRBV6-6	TRBJ1-1	CASRPGQTEAFF	TGTGCCAGCAGACCTGGACAGACTGAAGCTTTCTTT
TRBD1	once	TRBV5-1	TRBJ2-5	CASSSGTGGVETQYF	TGCGCCAGCAGCTCCGGGACAGGGGGCGTTGAGACCCAGTACTTC
.	.	TRBV28	TRBJ1-2	CAIETRTRGYTF	TGTGCCATAGAGACCCGCACGAGGGGCTACACCTTC
.	.	TRBV4-2	TRBJ2-2	CASSQELYGAGNTGELFF	TGTGCCAGCAGCCAAGAACTTTATGGGGCAGGGAACACCGGGGAGCTGTTTTTT
.	medium-sized	TRBV19	TRBJ2-1	CASSRQSYNEQFF	TGTGCCAGTAGCCGACAGTCCTACAATGAGCAGTTCTTC
.	few	TRBV28	TRBJ1-1	CASSLAGFDTEAFF	TGTGCCAGCAGTTTAGCGGGTTTTGACACTGAAGCTTTCTTT
.	few	TRBV2	TRBJ1-3	CASSIDSGNTIYF	TGTGCCAGCAGTATAGACTCTGGAAACACCATATATTTT
.	few	TRBV19	TRBJ1-5	CASSPGGNQPQHF	TGTGCCAGTAGTCCCGGGGGCAATCAGCCCCAGCATTTT
.	few	TRBV19	TRBJ2-5	CASSIAPPSTANQETQYF	TGTGCCAGTAGTATTGCCCCCCCCTCGACAGCAAACCAAGAGACCCAGTACTTC
.	.	TRBV5-1	TRBJ1-1	CASSLGANTEAFF	TGCGCCAGCAGCTTGGGGGCGAACACTGAAGCTTTCTTT
.	.	TRBV25-1	TRBJ1-4	CASSGLGSGVREKLFF	TGTGCCAGCAGTGGTCTGGGGTCGGGGGTAAGGGAAAAACTGTTTTTT
TRBD1	.	TRBV18	TRBJ1-3	CASSPPGQGSRNTIYF	TGTGCCAGCTCACCACCCGGACAGGGTAGCAGAAACACCATATATTTT
.	.	TRBV30	TRBJ2-1	CAWSVRARDEQFF	TGTGCCTGGAGTGTACGGGCGCGGGATGAGCAGTTCTTC
.	.	TRBV5-1	TRBJ2-7	CASSFGGGGTYEQYF	TGCGCCAGCAGCTTCGGGGGCGGGGGAACCTACGAGCAGTACTTC
TRBD1	.	TRBV30	TRBJ1-2	CANNRGYYGYTF	TGTGCCAACAACAGGGGATACTATGGCTACACCTTC
TRBD1	.	TRBV9	TRBJ2-3	CASSAGQGAADTQYF	TGTGCCAGCAGCGCGGGACAGGGGGCCGCAGATACGCAGTATTTT
.	.	TRBV18	TRBJ2-2	CASSRTGSDTGELFF	TGTGCCAGCTCACGCACAGGGTCGGACACCGGGGAGCTGTTTTTT
.	.	TRBV30	TRBJ1-2	CAWSVPGETYGYTF	TGTGCCTGGAGTGTCCCCGGGGAAACTTATGGCTACACCTTC
TRBD1	.	TRBV30	TRBJ2-2	CAGSRTGGFTGELFF	TGTGCCGGGAGCAGGACAGGGGGCTTTACCGGGGAGCTGTTTTTT
.	.	TRBV29-1	TRBJ2-7	CSVEVADYEQYF	TGCAGCGTTGAAGTTGCGGACTACGAGCAGTACTTC
TRBD1	.	TRBV11-2	TRBJ2-5	CASSLDREQGLGTQYF	TGTGCCAGCAGCTTAGATCGCGAACAGGGGTTAGGGACCCAGTACTTC
TRBD1	.	TRBV6-6	TRBJ1-1	CASSRARQGADTEAFF	TGTGCCAGCAGTCGCGCGCGACAGGGGGCGGACACTGAAGCTTTCTTT
TRBD1	.	TRBV30	TRBJ1-3	CAWDRDRTGGLGGNTIYF	TGTGCCTGGGACCGGGATAGGACAGGGGGCTTGGGAGGAAACACCATATATTTT
TRBD2	.	TRBV10-1	TRBJ2-5	CASSAGRQRGVQETQYF	TGCGCCAGCAGTGCGGGGCGGCAGCGGGGGGTCCAAGAGACCCAGTACTTC
.	once	TRBV30	TRBJ2-2	CAWSGLNTGELFF	TGTGCCTGGAGTGGACTGAACACCGGGGAGCTGTTTTTT
.	.	TRBV18	TRBJ1-2	CASSPPGGDYTF	TGTGCCAGCTCACCACCGGGGGGAGACTACACCTTC
.	few	TRBV30	TRBJ1-1	CAWRTPGGRMNTEAFF	TGTGCCTGGAGAACTCCGGGAGGAAGGATGAACACTGAAGCTTTCTTT
.	few	TRBV30	TRBJ1-4	CAWSVGQGRDEKLFF	TGTGCCTGGAGTGTAGGCCAGGGTCGGGATGAAAAACTGTTTTTT
TRBD1	.	TRBV2	TRBJ1-1	CASSDNRGTEAFF	TGTGCCAGCAGTGATAACAGGGGGACTGAAGCTTTCTTT
TRBD1	.	TRBV29-1	TRBJ1-2	CSVDRDRVDYTF	TGCAGCGTTGACCGGGACAGAGTTGACTACACCTTC
TRBD1	.	TRBV6-5	TRBJ2-7	CASSLGFGTGTYEQYF	TGTGCCAGCAGTTTAGGGTTCGGGACAGGGACCTACGAGCAGTACTTC
.	.	TRBV7-2	TRBJ1-2	CASSFGPSGYTF	TGTGCCAGCAGCTTCGGTCCGTCAGGCTACACCTTC
TRBD1	few	TRBV18	TRBJ1-6	CASSPPGDRRNSPLHF	TGTGCCAGCTCACCACCGGGGGACAGGAGGAATTCACCCCTCCACTTT
.	.	TRBV5-1	TRBJ2-1	CASSWRAYNEQFF	TGCGCCAGCAGCTGGAGAGCCTACAATGAGCAGTTCTTC
TRBD1	.	TRBV5-1	TRBJ1-2	CASSSGTVHQGYTF	TGCGCCAGCAGCTCCGGGACAGTCCACCAGGGCTACACCTTC
TRBD2	few	TRBV7-6	TRBJ2-1	CASRKGTSGGFEQFF	TGTGCCAGCAGGAAAGGGACTAGCGGGGGGTTTGAGCAGTTCTTC
TRBD2	.	TRBV7-9	TRBJ2-5	CASSPTTTSGQETQYF	TGTGCCAGCAGCCCCACGACGACTAGCGGGCAAGAGACCCAGTACTTC
.	.	TRBV29-1	TRBJ2-1	CSVFGTYNEQFF	TGCAGCGTTTTCGGGACCTACAATGAGCAGTTCTTC
.	.	TRBV5-8	TRBJ2-2	CASSPWEGELFF	TGTGCCAGCAGTCCCTGGGAGGGGGAGCTGTTTTTT
.	.	TRBV21-1	TRBJ2-7	CASSPGAPFVYEQYF	TGTGCCAGCAGTCCAGGGGCACCTTTTGTGTACGAGCAGTACTTC